This T cell receptor (beta chain) was recovered during a study of lymphopenia after photon versus proton radiotherapy. Study conclusions and caveats: After lymphocyte nadir, photon-treated repertoires showed oligoclonal expansion, especially CD8+ Temra. Larger post-nadir TCR diversity loss correlated inversely with survival in deceased patients. Survival link was tested only in deceased patients; proton benefit remains a possibility. Under photons, naive T cells and diversity fell while effector/memory populations rose.

TCRdb's copy holds only in-frame clones and misses some; the assay was immunoSEQ multiplex PCR. The data contain 89,000 or so clones, around four fifths of them seen just once; the ten biggest clones take up 1.3% to 1.5%. The CDR3 is 18 amino acids. Germline lookup yields CDR1 ENHRY and CDR2 SYGVKD. On this clone itself: Its antigen remains unknown. One junction end does not reproduce the germline sequence, and a read error may be involved.

This clonotype was sampled from a man aged 60 to 75 with pancreatic cancer. The sequences come from peripheral blood, collected from a patient treated with proton-based radiotherapy. The chain recombines TRBV10-3 with TRBJ2-6; D uncertain. This CDR3 is CSISGLICRQSRANVLTF. CDR3 nucleotide sequence: TGTTCCATCAGTGGATTGATCTGTAGACAAAGTCGGGCCAACGTCCTGACTTTC.